This T cell receptor beta chain was profiled in a study of blood T cell repertoires in COVID-19. About the study: The analysed material was cDNA or gDNA that came from T cells, B-cell-depleted T cells, or PBMCs.

The method was immunoSEQ multiplex PCR; TCRdb's version includes in-frame clones alone and lacks a portion of them. The data hold fewer than 350,000 clones, with around 88% observed a single time. The V and J ends lost 6 bases and 5 bases, in that order; junction bases with no gene match: 0. From germline, CDR1 is SNHLY and CDR2 FYNNEI. This CDR3 comprises 13 residues. In the case of this clone: Other DNA sequences in this sample translate to the same CDR3.

The chain combines TRBV2 with TRBJ2-2, with 10 bases matching TRBD1. The clonotype originates from a woman aged 25 to 39 who had recovered from COVID-19. What was sequenced was peripheral blood. The DNA of the CDR3 is TGTGCCAGCAGGGGACAGGGGACCGGGGAGCTGTTTTTT. Protein sequence: CASRGQGTGELFF.